This TCR beta chain was captured in a study of multiple sclerosis patients with progressive multifocal leukoencephalopathy. Regarding the study as a whole: TRBV and TRBJ usage showed no common pattern when PML developed. In most PML patients, TRB repertoires appeared less diverse by entropy.

Profiled with immunoSEQ multiplex PCR; TCRdb holds only in-frame clones, not every one. The table shows around 25,000 clones, with approximately 89% occurring only once. Worth noting for this clone: Antigen specificity is unknown.

The time point denotes: approximately 11 months of natalizumab therapy. The CDR3 is made up of 14 amino acids. CDR1 and CDR2 (germline): SNHLY, FYNNEI. The V and J ends lost 6 bases and 2 bases respectively, with 13 bases between them. The J gene is TRBJ2-5, the V gene TRBV2, with D unresolved. This TCR derives from a man aged 30-40 years with multiple sclerosis. The sequenced sample was PBMCs, obtained from a patient treated with natalizumab. CDR3 sequence reads: CASRDTTLQETQYF. Written as DNA, the CDR3 is TGTGCCAGCAGAGACACGACGCTTCAAGAGACCCAGTACTTC.